This TCR beta chain was retrieved from a study of response to subunit inactivated influenza vaccine. CDR1 and CDR2 (germline): MNHEY, SVGEGT. The CDR3 contains 15 residues. The V and J ends lost 7 bases and 2 bases, in that order; junction bases with no gene match: 11. The sample holds a few counts of this clonotype. Its target is unknown. TCRdb redid the calling of the RT-PCR reads with MiXCR, one entry per CDR3 protein. The table lists some 640,000 distinct CDR3 sequences, approximately 15% of them singletons, with approximately 6.5% in the top ten. Findings of the study overall: T cells newly recruited by each seasonal influenza vaccination are few, the authors suggested.

The rearrangement links TRBV6-2 or TRBV6-3 to TRBJ2-7, with 7 positions matching TRBD1. The source material was PBMCs from blood, sampled 14 to 15 days before vaccination. This TCR was recovered from a man aged 50 to 59 who received an inactivated influenza vaccine. CDR3 nucleotide sequence: TGTGCCAGCACCCCCCTCGAGGGACAGCCCTACGAGCAGTACTTC. Its protein is CASTPLEGQPYEQYF.